This TCR beta chain originates from a study of cytomegalovirus exposure and HLA in healthy donors. Overall study findings and caveats: Rare TCR sequences predominated, though certain public TCRs were found in many donors.

Turning to this clone: Its target is unknown.

Germline V CDR1 and CDR2: SGHAT, FQNNGV. Trimming cost V 1 base and J 7 bases; bases outside gene matches: 5. The CDR3 runs to 15 residues. Healthy bone marrow donors made up the cohort. 13 Jbeta primers and 60 Vbeta primers were used for the PCR. The method was immunoSEQ multiplex PCR; TCRdb's version includes in-frame clones alone and lacks a portion of them. Among over 40,000 clones, roughly nine tenths were seen once, and the ten largest hold roughly 8%. Source material: PBMCs. The TCR sequence derives from a middle-aged woman in good health and CMV-seropositive. The J gene is TRBJ2-1, the V gene TRBV11-2; 9 bases fit TRBD1. For the CDR3, the DNA is TGTGCCAGCAGCTTAGCGGGTGGACAGGGGAATGAGCAGTTCTTC. Its protein product is CASSLAGGQGNEQFF. Combining the CDR3 with reference TRBV11-2 and TRBJ2-1 gives the whole variable domain EAGVAQSPRYKIIEKRQSVAFWCNPISGHATLYWYQQILGQGPKLLIQFQNNGVVDDSQLPKDRFSAERLKGVDSTLKIQPAKLEDSAVYLCASSLAGGQGNEQFFGPGTRLTVL.